The 8 T cell receptor beta chains below were found in one sample sequenced in a study of a mutant IDH1 vaccine in newly diagnosed glioma. Stated time point: week 47, end of study. In every dose of vaccine, 300 ug of mutant IDH1 20-mer peptide was given alongside topical imiquimod. Assay: immunoSEQ multiplex PCR; the TCRdb copy retains only in-frame clones and omits some. The sample lists 58,000 or so clones, around 83% seen once, with 3.2% in the top ten. Their cognate antigens are unknown. The sample was PBMCs, taken from a glioma patient whose treatment included an IDH1 peptide vaccine. The receptors were gathered from a woman aged 50 to 65 with glioma.

The J gene is TRBJ2-7, the V gene TRBV10-3; D not resolved. V shed 4 bases and J shed 5 bases, with 12 bases lying between them. The CDR3 runs 13 residues. The germline V gene encodes CDR1 ENHRY and CDR2 SYGVKD. DNA of the CDR3: TGTGCCATCAGTGGAACAGCCGCGGACGAGCAGTACTTC. Its translation is CAISGTAADEQYF.

The chain couples TRBV4-3 to TRBJ2-3; 7 bases line up with TRBD2. With 1 base clipped from V and 9 bases from J, the junction kept 4 bases outside the gene matches. From germline, CDR1 is LGHNA and CDR2 YSLEER. The CDR3 extends over 13 amino acids. The CDR3 reads CASSQGEGGTQYF. CDR3 nucleotide sequence: TGCGCCAGCAGCCAAGGGGAGGGTGGAACGCAGTATTTT.

The sample holds one count of this clone. In nucleotides, the CDR3 is TGCGCCAGCAGCCAAGATCCTGGGAAGAGCATTCAGTACTTC. Amino acids: CASSQDPGKSIQYF. V and J are TRBV4-1 and TRBJ2-4; D uncertain. Per the germline V gene, CDR1 is MGHRA and CDR2 is YSYEKL. The V end lost 0 bases, the J end lost 9 bases, and 12 bases lay between the germline ends. The CDR3 is 14 amino acids.

The table lists this clone with a count of one. The CDR3 bases are TGCGCCAGCAGCTTGGTATCCGGGGGCCACGAGCAGTACTTC. It is translated as CASSLVSGGHEQYF. The rearrangement joins TRBV5-1 to TRBJ2-7, with D possibly called TRBD1 or TRBD2 (6 bases each). The V end was cut by 0 bases, the J end by 5 bases, with 12 bases between. The CDR3 covers 14 residues. From germline, CDR1 is SGHRS and CDR2 YFSETQ.

The chain links TRBV6-5 to TRBJ1-6; D unclear. The CDR3 has 12 amino acids. Germline V gives CDR1 MNHEY, CDR2 SVGAGI. V lost 7 bases and J 7 bases, leaving 8 bases between the germline ends. This chain's CDR3 is CASTDTNSPLHF. The CDR3 nucleotides are TGTGCCAGCACCGACACGAATTCACCCCTCCACTTT.

About this clone itself: The identical CDR3 is also encoded by other nucleotide sequences in the sample. V usage is TRBV5-1 and J usage is TRBJ2-2; 10 bases are shared with TRBD1. J was trimmed by 5 bases and V by 2 bases; bases with no gene match: 3. This CDR3 is built from 15 residues. Germline V CDR1 and CDR2: SGHRS, YFSETQ. This chain's CDR3 is CASSLGQGGTGELFF. The CDR3 region has the DNA TGCGCCAGCAGCTTAGGACAGGGGGGAACCGGGGAGCTGTTTTTT.

The rearrangement uses TRBV5-8 and TRBJ2-5; D is ambiguous. Trimming removed 4 bases from V and 4 bases from J, with 5 bases in between. The CDR3 runs to 11 residues. Germline CDR1 is SGHTS and CDR2 is YDEGEE. The CDR3 coding sequence is TGTGCCAGCAGCGTCCTAGAGACCCAGTACTTC. This encodes CASSVLETQYF.

V usage is TRBV11-2 and J usage is TRBJ1-6, with TRBD1 identical over 7 bases. The CDR3 covers 14 residues. Unmatched junction bases numbered 6, after V lost 5 bases and J lost 8 bases. Germline V gene data show CDR1 as SGHAT and CDR2 as FQNNGV. CDR3 residues: CASSVQQGYSPLHF. The CDR3 DNA reads TGTGCCAGCAGCGTGCAACAGGGGTATTCACCCCTCCACTTT.